These 4 T cell receptor beta chains were sequenced from one sample in a study of T cells in Graves' hyperthyroidism and ophthalmopathy. Amplification targeted TCR beta CDR3 regions from RNA transcripts. First-round RT-PCR with HTBI primers amplified the TCR CDR3 region. One entry per CDR3 protein, called by TCRdb with MiXCR from the multiplex PCR reads. The data contain about 520,000 distinct CDR3 sequences, roughly a quarter of them seen just once; the ten biggest clones take up around 10%. The sample was blood. These receptors originate from a woman in her twenties or thirties with Graves' ophthalmopathy.

This clonotype appeared a few times. The chain carries TRBV4-1 and TRBJ1-1; 7 nucleotides align to TRBD1. Trimming removed 3 bases from V and 5 bases from J; junction bases left unmatched: 9. Germline V gene data show CDR1 as MGHRA and CDR2 as YSYEKL. The CDR3 contains 15 residues. The CDR3 spells CASSHYRGARTEAFF. In nucleotides, the CDR3 is TGCGCCAGCAGCCACTACAGGGGTGCGAGAACTGAAGCTTTCTTT.

This clonotype was counted many times. V and J are TRBV29-1 and TRBJ1-2; no clear D gene. CDR1 is SQVTM and CDR2 is ANQGSEA in the germline V gene. The length of the CDR3 is 12 residues. Trimming removed 3 bases from V and 3 bases from J, with 8 bases in between. The CDR3: CSVDLADYGYTF. The CDR3 nucleotides are TGCAGCGTTGATCTGGCAGACTATGGCTACACCTTC.

This clonotype has ten or more counts. This CDR3 is CAICRGPLNQPQHF. The CDR3 DNA reads TGTGCCATTTGCCGGGGTCCCCTCAATCAGCCCCAGCATTTT. V is TRBV6-1 and J is TRBJ1-5, with D unclear. This CDR3 spans 14 amino acids. The V and J ends lost 10 bases and 3 bases respectively, with 16 bases between them. Germline CDR1 and CDR2: MNHNS and SASEGT.

This clonotype was seen ten or more times. The rearrangement joins TRBV4-1 to TRBJ2-7; a possible D gene is TRBD2 (6 bases). Germline V CDR1 and CDR2: MGHRA, YSYEKL. This CDR3 spans 16 amino acids. V gave up 0 bases and J gave up 4 bases, with 16 bases separating them. The CDR3 DNA reads as TGCGCCAGCAGCCAAGAACTGGAGGGCCTCCTATACGAGCAGTACTTC. Encoded protein: CASSQELEGLLYEQYF.